The 25 T cell receptor beta chains reported below all come from one sample, sequenced in a study of T cell responses to AZD1222 COVID-19 vaccine. TCRdb keeps only in-frame clones here, not all; method: immunoSEQ multiplex PCR. The sample contains 130,000 to 150,000 clones, more than 75% of which appear only once. Sample: peripheral blood, taken on day 0 of MenACWY control vaccination. The receptor source for this set is an adult in good health.

Ten or more counts support this clone. This specimen includes other DNA sequences encoding the same CDR3. This chain links TRBV7-9 with TRBJ2-2; a possible D gene is TRBD1 (6 bases). Trimming took off 5 bases at V and 2 bases at J, with 9 bases between the two ends. The length of the CDR3 is 14 residues. Germline V lookup: CDR1 SEHNR, CDR2 FQNEAQ (reference sequence). CDR3 sequence: CASSPDSNTGELFF. Written as DNA, the CDR3 is TGTGCCAGCAGCCCGGACAGCAACACCGGGGAGCTGTTTTTT.

The chain carries TRBV6-5 and TRBJ2-7; TRBD1 matches at 10 bases. CDR1 is MNHEY, CDR2 SVGAGI, per germline. This CDR3 is 14 amino acids long. The junction had 8 bases not matched to a gene; V was cut back by 6 bases and J by 6 bases. In DNA, the CDR3 is TGTGCCAGCAGCCCCTCCGGGACAGGGGTCGAGCAGTACGTC. This codes for CASSPSGTGVEQYV.

The rearrangement joins TRBV11-3 to TRBJ1-1; D not certain. The germline CDR1 and CDR2 sequences are SGHNT and YENEEA. V lost 0 bases and J lost 7, with 9 bases in between. The CDR3 has 13 residues. In nucleotides, the CDR3 is TGTGCCAGCAGCTTAGATCCTCTCCGTGAAGCTTTCTTT. Translation gives CASSLDPLREAFF.

The chain is built from TRBV27 and TRBJ1-3; the D is unclear. The CDR3 contains 13 residues. Trimming shortened V by 6 bases and J by 4 bases, and 10 bases separated the two germline ends. Looked up from germline, CDR1 is MNHEY and CDR2 is SMNVEV (reference sequence). The CDR3 DNA is TGTGCCAGCAGCCCTCGGAGAGGAAACACCATATATTTT. It codes for CASSPRRGNTIYF.

V is TRBV12-3 or TRBV12-4 and J is TRBJ2-1; no clear D gene. V lost 5 bases, J lost 0 bases, and 5 bases lay in between. The CDR3 is 13 residues long. In DNA form, the CDR3 reads TGTGCCAGCAGTCGTAGCTCCTACAATGAGCAGTTCTTC. Translating it yields CASSRSSYNEQFF.

This sequence joins TRBV28 and TRBJ1-6, with a possible D match to TRBD1 (5 bases). Between the trimmed V and J ends, which lost 5 bases and 3 bases, there was a span of 20 bases. CDR1 is MDHEN and CDR2 is SYDVKM in the germline V gene. The CDR3 has 18 residues. The CDR3 DNA is TGTGCCAGCAGTATCCCGGGGGGGGAGCTATTCTATAATTCACCCCTCCACTTT. Protein product: CASSIPGGELFYNSPLHF.

The rearrangement joins TRBV5-4 to TRBJ1-5; D is ambiguous. The germline V gene encodes CDR1 SGHNT and CDR2 YYREEE (reference sequence). This CDR3 contains 15 residues. The V end was cut by 2 bases, the J end by 4 bases, with 13 bases between. The CDR3 reads CASSFTPGRNQPQHF. CDR3 DNA: TGTGCCAGCAGCTTTACACCCGGCCGGAATCAGCCCCAGCATTTT. The entire variable domain, with the rest obtained from reference TRBV5-4 and TRBJ1-5, is as follows: ETGVTQSPTHLIKTRGQQVTLRCSSQSGHNTVSWYQQALGQGPQFIFQYYREEENGRGNFPPRFSGLQFPNYSSELNVNALELDDSALYLCASSFTPGRNQPQHFGDGTRLSIL.

The J gene is TRBJ2-1, the V gene TRBV19; perhaps TRBD1 as D (6 bases). There are 16 residues in the CDR3. Trimming took off 5 bases at V and 5 bases at J, with 19 bases between the two ends. In germline, CDR1 is LNHDA, CDR2 SQIVND (reference sequence). Written as DNA, the CDR3 is TGTGCCAGTAGTCCCTGGGGGCCCAACCAAAACAATGAGCAGTTCTTC. Its protein is CASSPWGPNQNNEQFF.

This sequence joins TRBV7-9 and TRBJ2-3, with no clear D. This CDR3 contains 15 residues. The V end lost 1 base, the J end lost 4 bases, and 12 bases lay between the germline ends. Germline V lookup: CDR1 SEHNR, CDR2 FQNEAQ (reference sequence). The CDR3 region is CASSLVLGRSDTQYF. The DNA of the CDR3 is TGTGCCAGCAGCTTAGTTCTAGGGCGGTCAGATACGCAGTATTTT.

The rearrangement uses TRBV5-4 and TRBJ1-6; D perhaps matches TRBD1 (6 bases). In germline, CDR1 is SGHNT, CDR2 YYREEE (reference sequence). Trimming cost V 4 bases and J 0 bases, with 8 bases left between them. The CDR3 has 15 amino acids. The CDR3 loop is CASSPGHSYNSPLHF. In nucleotides, the CDR3 is TGTGCCAGCAGCCCGGGACACTCCTATAATTCACCCCTCCACTTT.

The chain has TRBV3-1 (or the pseudogene TRBV3-2) and TRBJ2-1, with D hard to call. Trimming removed 0 bases from V and 10 bases from J, with 7 bases in between. The length of the CDR3 is 12 residues. Per germline, CDR1 LGHDT and CDR2 YNNKEL (reference sequence). CDR3 nucleotide sequence: TGTGCCAGCAGCCAAGATTTCTTGGAGCAGTTCTTC. Translating gives CASSQDFLEQFF.

This chain joins TRBV5-4 and TRBJ1-2; 8 nucleotides agree with TRBD1. Germline V gene sequence: CDR1 SGHNT, CDR2 YYREEE (reference sequence). J gave up 5 bases and V 4 bases, and 7 bases lay outside the gene matches. The CDR3 extends over 14 amino acids. In DNA, the CDR3 is TGTGCCAGCAGCCCGCGACAGGGGAGTTATGGCTACACCTTC. Translating it yields CASSPRQGSYGYTF.

The rearrangement links TRBV6-5 to TRBJ1-1, with D perhaps matching TRBD1 (6 bases). This CDR3 is built from 15 residues. Germline CDR1 is MNHEY and CDR2 is SVGAGI. The V gene lost 5 bases and the J gene lost 7 bases, with 20 bases spanning the gap. In DNA, the CDR3 is TGTGCCAGCAGTAACGGGGGCGCTGGGGGCTTTGAAGCTTTCTTT. Translating it yields CASSNGGAGGFEAFF.

The rearrangement uses TRBV19 and TRBJ1-1; D gene uncertain. Germline values: CDR1 LNHDA, CDR2 SQIVND (reference sequence). The CDR3 is 11 amino acids. Trimming shortened V by 6 bases and J by 4 bases, and 6 bases separated the two germline ends. In DNA form, the CDR3 reads TGTGCCAGTAGACCAAGCACTGAAGCTTTCTTT. Protein: CASRPSTEAFF.

The chain has TRBV19 and TRBJ2-4, with 8 nucleotides matching TRBD1. V was clipped by 6 bases and J by 0 bases; unmatched bases: 1. Germline lookup yields CDR1 LNHDA and CDR2 SQIVND (reference sequence). The length of the CDR3 is 14 residues. The CDR3 DNA follows: TGTGCCAGTAGGGACAGGGAAGCCAAAAACATTCAGTACTTC. Amino acid sequence: CASRDREAKNIQYF. The full variable domain, in which reference TRBV19 and TRBJ2-4 provide the parts outside the CDR3, is DGGITQSPKYLFRKEGQNVTLSCEQNLNHDAMYWYRQDPGQGLRLIYYSQIVNDFQKGDIAEGYSVSREKKESFPLTVTSAQKNPTAFYLCASRDREAKNIQYFGAGTRLSVL.

The chain joins TRBV11-2 to TRBJ1-2, with D perhaps TRBD1 (5 bases). In germline, CDR1 is SGHAT, CDR2 FQNNGV. With 8 bases removed from V and 2 bases from J, the gap between germline ends came to 12 bases. The length of the CDR3 is 13 residues. The DNA of the CDR3 is TGTGCCAGCGTCGACCGGGACAACTATGGCTACACCTTC. As protein: CASVDRDNYGYTF.

This rearrangement joins TRBV7-9 to TRBJ2-5; 8 nucleotides line up with TRBD1. V lost 4 bases to trimming and J lost 4 bases; unmatched junction nucleotides: 8. The V gene's germline CDR1 is SEHNR and CDR2 FQNEAQ (reference sequence). CDR3 length: 15 residues. CDR3 loop: CASSSGQGGRETQYF. The CDR3 region has the DNA TGTGCCAGCAGCTCCGGACAGGGAGGTAGAGAGACCCAGTACTTC.

There are a few counts of this clone. The J gene is TRBJ1-5, the V gene TRBV6-5; maybe TRBD1 (5 bases). The CDR3 extends over 15 amino acids. V was shortened by 6 bases and J by 2 bases, with 14 bases between the two germline ends. The germline V gene encodes CDR1 MNHEY and CDR2 SVGAGI. DNA for the CDR3: TGTGCCAGCAGCCCCGCCGGGGGGGGCAATCAGCCCCAGCATTTT. It yields the protein CASSPAGGGNQPQHF.

V and J are TRBV20-1 and TRBJ1-1; TRBD1 aligns across 9 bases. V dropped 5 bases and J dropped 10; count of bases not matched to a gene: 5. This CDR3 has 11 amino acids. Per germline, CDR1 DFQATT and CDR2 SNEGSKA (reference sequence). Here the CDR3 DNA reads TGCAGTGCTTACAGGGGGCGTATAGCTTTCTTT. Encoded protein: CSAYRGRIAFF.

This sequence joins TRBV6-1 and TRBJ2-3; D not resolved. Germline loops: CDR1 MNHNS, CDR2 SASEGT. V was clipped by 2 bases and J by 6 bases, with 9 bases between them. The CDR3 is 13 residues long. The DNA of the CDR3 is TGTGCCAGCAGTGAATATTCGGAGGATACGCAGTATTTT. Amino acid sequence: CASSEYSEDTQYF.

This chain joins TRBV2 and TRBJ2-1, with 10 bases matching TRBD1. The V and J ends lost 5 bases and 7 bases, in that order; junction bases with no gene match: 8. CDR3 length: 15 residues. CDR1 is SNHLY, CDR2 FYNNEI, per germline. CDR3 nucleotide sequence: TGTGCCAGCAGTCCCCCCGGGACAGGGGTAAATGAGCAGTTCTTC. Translation gives CASSPPGTGVNEQFF.

V is TRBV18 and J is TRBJ2-7; no firm D call. This CDR3 spans 13 amino acids. Trimming pared 3 bases from V and 2 bases from J, leaving 8 bases between. Germline loops: CDR1 KGHSH, CDR2 LQKENI. The CDR3 sequence is CASSPGATYEQYF. The DNA of the CDR3 is TGTGCCAGCTCACCCGGTGCAACCTACGAGCAGTACTTC. Filled out from reference TRBV18 and TRBJ2-7, the complete variable domain reads NAGVMQNPRHLVRRRGQEARLRCSPMKGHSHVYWYRQLPEEGLKFMVYLQKENIIDESGMPKERFSAEFPKEGPSILRIQQVVRGDSAAYFCASSPGATYEQYFGPGTRLTVT.

This clone was recorded only once. V and J are TRBV11-2 and TRBJ2-3; tentatively, D is TRBD2 (5 bases). CDR3 length: 16 amino acids. The V end was cut by 2 bases, the J end by 6 bases, with 18 bases between. Germline V CDR1 and CDR2: SGHAT, FQNNGV. In nucleotides, the CDR3 is TGTGCCAGCAGCTTAAGTGGACTGGGTGGGTGGGATACGCAGTATTTT. It specifies CASSLSGLGGWDTQYF.

This clone was seen a single time. This chain links TRBV7-2 with TRBJ2-1; perhaps TRBD2 as D (6 bases). Germline values: CDR1 SGHTA, CDR2 FQGNSA. Between the trimmed V and J ends, which lost 4 bases and 0 bases, there was a span of 16 bases. The CDR3 has 17 residues. As DNA, the CDR3 is TGTGCCAGCAGCTCCCCGGCGGGGAGGACCTCCTACAATGAGCAGTTCTTC. Its protein is CASSSPAGRTSYNEQFF.

CDR3 nucleotide sequence: TGTGCCAGCGCCCGCAGGATTCTTCAGCCCCAGCATTTT. Translated: CASARRILQPQHF. The chain carries TRBV12-3 or TRBV12-4 and TRBJ1-5; D unresolved. The CDR3 is made up of 13 amino acids. V was cut by 8 bases and J by 6 bases, with 14 bases left in between.